The clone carrying this T cell receptor beta chain was detected once. Looked up from germline, CDR1 is LGHDT and CDR2 is YNNKEL (reference sequence). V lost 5 bases, J lost 0 bases, and 16 bases lay in between. CDR3 length equals 16 residues. Clones were sequenced by immunoSEQ multiplex PCR, and TCRdb holds only the in-frame ones, with some missing. Altogether over 90,000 clones are present, about 86% being singletons, with the ten largest covering 10% to 15%. This entry is derived from a study of blood T cell repertoires in COVID-19. The sequencing input was peripheral blood. This rearrangement joins TRBV3-1 (or the pseudogene TRBV3-2) to TRBJ1-1; a possible D gene is TRBD1 (5 bases). This clonotype originated in a woman aged 60-75 years in a cohort sampled during active or convalescent COVID-19. In DNA, the CDR3 is TGTGCCAGCAGCTCTCCTAGGTGGGGCATGAACACTGAAGCTTTCTTT. Protein: CASSSPRWGMNTEAFF.